These 17 T cell receptor beta chains were sequenced from one sample in a study of tumor and adjacent non-tumor tissue in lung cancer. The library came from three nested PCR rounds adapted from ARM-PCR protocols. TCRdb ran MiXCR on the multiplex PCR reads and lists one entry per CDR3 protein. This table has tens of thousands of distinct CDR3 sequences, about two thirds appearing once. This sample's RNA came from whole unsorted tissue. Material: lung tumor tissue. These TCRs come from a woman aged 70-85 years with non-small cell lung cancer.

A note on this clonotype: The junction does not match germline at one end; this may be a read error. V gene TRBV20-1 combines with J gene TRBJ2-2, with 9 nucleotides matching TRBD1. Germline V lookup: CDR1 DFQATT, CDR2 SNEGSKA (reference sequence). The CDR3 has 15 amino acids. DNA of the CDR3: TGCAGTTCTAGGGTGGGACAGGGCGTCACCGGGGAGCTGTATTTT. Its protein is CSSRVGQGVTGELYF.

With regard to this clonotype: One end of the junction is discordant with germline, which a read error may explain. J is TRBJ1-5 and V is TRBV6-1, with a possible D match to TRBD1 (6 bases). Germline-derived CDR1 and CDR2 are MNHNS and SASEGT. This CDR3 has 16 amino acids. The CDR3 spells CASNPLGGTRNQPQHF. The CDR3 region has the DNA TGTGCAAGCAATCCCCTTGGGGGGACACGCAATCAGCCCCAGCATTTT.

This clonotype was recorded at least ten times. The V call is TRBV6-4, the J call TRBJ2-2; D unresolved. Deletions cut 6 bases from V and 8 bases from J, with 10 bases between. This CDR3 comprises 12 residues. The germline V gene has CDR1 MRHNA and CDR2 SNTAGT. In DNA, the CDR3 is TGTGCCAGCAGAGGGCCCAGAGGGGAGCTGTTTTTT. Encoded protein: CASRGPRGELFF.

A word on this clonotype: An end of the junction does not agree with germline; a read error may underlie this. The chain recombines TRBV6-5 with TRBJ2-3; D uncertain. Looked up from germline, CDR1 is MNHEY and CDR2 is SVGAGI. CDR3 length: 15 amino acids. The CDR3 is CASRYSFVDTDTQYF. The CDR3 region has the DNA TGTGCCAGCAGATACTCGTTTGTGGACACAGATACGCAGTATTTT.

In this sample, this clonotype turned up once. The germline gene is not matched at one end of the junction; a read error may be the cause. The chain combines TRBV4-1 with TRBJ2-7; D remains unclear. The CDR3 is made up of 15 amino acids. Germline V gene data show CDR1 as MGHRA and CDR2 as YSYEKL. Here the CDR3 reads CASSPELTVYYEKYF. The CDR3 nucleotides read TGCGCCAGCAGCCCAGAACTAACGGTATACTACGAGAAGTACTTC.

The CDR3 here is CASRSGQYTEAFF. CDR3 DNA: TGTGCCAGCAGGTCCGGACAGTACACTGAAGCTTTCTTT. The chain carries TRBV7-3 and TRBJ1-1; D may be TRBD1 (6 bases). Germline V gene data show CDR1 as SGHTA and CDR2 as FQGTGA. V gave up 6 bases and J gave up 3 bases, with 11 bases separating them. The CDR3 contains 13 residues.

This clonotype has at least ten counts. J is TRBJ2-4 and V is TRBV5-1, with D unresolved. The germline V and J ends were trimmed by 1 base and 5 bases, with 7 bases remaining between them. CDR3 size: 13 residues. CDR1 and CDR2 (germline): SGHRS, YFSETQ. The CDR3 DNA reads TGCGCCAGCAGCTTGCTCCAGGAAAACATTCAGTACTTC. Translated, it gives CASSLLQENIQYF.

A remark on this clonotype: Sequence at one end of the junction differs from germline and may be a read error. This chain connects TRBV4-1 to TRBJ2-1, with D perhaps matching TRBD1 (6 bases). Germline V gene sequence: CDR1 MGHRA, CDR2 YSYEKL. CDR3 length equals 19 residues. The CDR3: CASNLYAGTRFSSYNEQIF. CDR3 coding DNA: TGCGCCAGCAACCTCTATGCCGGGACAAGGTTTAGCTCCTACAATGAGCAGATCTTC.

On this clonotype itself: It may be a read error: a sequence one base away is much more abundant. J is TRBJ2-7 and V is TRBV20-1, with D possibly TRBD1 on 6 matching bases. CDR1 DFQATT and CDR2 SNEGSKA come from the germline V gene (reference sequence). The CDR3 loop spans 13 amino acids. The CDR3 DNA is TGCAGTTCTAGAGATTTTCAGGGGTTTGGGCAGTACTTC. Residues: CSSRDFQGFGQYF.

The chain combines TRBV20-1 with TRBJ2-7, with D possibly being TRBD1 or TRBD2 (5 bases each). Trimming stripped 1 base from V and 7 bases from J, with 20 bases between. The length of the CDR3 is 15 residues. In germline, CDR1 is DFQATT, CDR2 SNEGSKA (reference sequence). The CDR3 protein is CSARGDHRRLREQYF. The CDR3, as DNA: TGCAGTGCTAGAGGAGACCACAGGAGGCTTAGGGAGCAGTACTTC.

Ten or more counts support this clonotype. This sequence joins TRBV7-9 and TRBJ2-1, with 9 bases matching TRBD1. Germline V lookup: CDR1 SEHNR, CDR2 FQNEAQ (reference sequence). With V trimmed by 5 bases and J by 9 bases, 11 bases remained unmatched. This CDR3 has 15 amino acids. This CDR3 reads CASSTGTGRVGEQFF. Here the CDR3 DNA reads TGTGCCAGCAGCACCGGGACAGGGAGGGTCGGTGAGCAGTTCTTC. Variable domain in full (rest from reference TRBV7-9 and TRBJ2-1): DTGVSQNPRHKITKRGQNVTFRCDPISEHNRLYWYRQTLGQGPEFLTYFQNEAQLEKSRLLSDRFSAERPKGSFSTLEIQRTEQGDSAMYLCASSTGTGRVGEQFFGPGTRLTVL.

This clonotype was detected many times. The chain combines TRBV6-6 with TRBJ2-3; 8 bases line up with TRBD2. This CDR3 contains 16 residues. Trimming cost V 6 bases and J 0 bases; bases outside gene matches: 8. Germline V gene sequence: CDR1 MNHNY, CDR2 SVGAGI (reference sequence). CDR3 in DNA: TGTGCCAGCAGCCGTAGACTAGCGACTAGCACAGATACGCAGTATTTT. It encodes CASSRRLATSTDTQYF.

This sequence joins TRBV29-1 and TRBJ2-7; 7 nucleotides align to TRBD1. TRBJ2-1 explains the end of the DNA better; the J call may be wrong. Germline lookup yields CDR1 SQVTM and CDR2 ANQGSEA. The CDR3 runs 14 residues. Here the CDR3 reads CSVGDSLITYEQFF. The CDR3 DNA follows: TGCAGCGTCGGGGACAGCCTAATAACCTACGAACAGTTCTTC.

Concerning this clonotype: At one end the junction does not follow the germline gene, possibly because of a read error. V gene TRBV29-1 combines with J gene TRBJ2-3, with 8 positions matching TRBD1. This CDR3 has 14 amino acids. Germline V CDR1 and CDR2: SQVTM, ANQGSEA. The CDR3 coding sequence is TGTAGCATTGCCCGGGTGACAGGGGCAGATACGCAGTATTTT. Translating it yields CSIARVTGADTQYF.

Worth noting for this clonotype: Compared with germline, one end of the junction differs, possibly owing to a read error. The chain has TRBV6-4 and TRBJ2-2; 12 bases line up with TRBD1. CDR3 length: 19 amino acids. Germline V gene data show CDR1 as MRHNA and CDR2 as SNTAGT. This CDR3 is CASSDGGDRGPINIGELFF. CDR3 DNA: TGTGCCAGCAGTGACGGAGGGGACAGGGGGCCCATTAACATCGGGGAGCTGTTTTTT.

This clonotype has only one observation. A read error may explain this, as a much larger clone is one base away. The J gene is TRBJ1-4, the V gene TRBV5-1; 8 positions agree with TRBD1. Looked up from germline, CDR1 is SGHRS and CDR2 is YFSETQ. The CDR3 has 16 amino acids. V shed 0 bases, J shed 6 bases, and the junction held 7 bases outside the gene matches. CDR3 region: CASSLGGDRGDEKLFF. Here the CDR3 DNA reads TGCGCCAGCAGCTTGGGTGGAGACAGGGGAGATGAAAAACTGTTTTTT.

Concerning this clonotype itself: Given the absence of the conserved phenylalanine or tryptophan at the CDR3 end, a read error is likely. This chain links TRBV6-5 with TRBJ1-4, with 9 positions matching TRBD1. The germline V gene encodes CDR1 MNHEY and CDR2 SVGAGI. The CDR3 is 14 amino acids. V lost 5 bases and J lost 2; bases outside the gene matches: 0. The CDR3: CASSGTGTNEKLFY. CDR3 nucleotides: TGTGCCAGCAGTGGGACAGGGACTAATGAAAAACTGTTTTAT.